This passage covers 12 T cell receptor beta chains from one sample sequenced in a study of T cells in localized non-small cell lung cancer (dated by TCRdb to 2020 to 2021). The library was obtained by the immunoSEQ multiplex PCR assay. TCRdb carries this immuneACCESS record with in-frame sequences only. Its versions omit some clonotypes, under half of them owing to an unresolved V gene in the studies checked, with the rest unexplained. The sample table contains roughly 39,000 clones; only one count was recorded for 75% to 85% of them. Of the sample, 30% to 35% falls within the top ten clones. The sequencing used PBMCs, collected before any cancer treatment. The source of these receptors is a woman aged 35-70 years with stage II squamous cell lung carcinoma.

This clone was seen only once. The rearrangement joins TRBV11-2 to TRBJ2-1; D is undetermined. The CDR3 extends over 12 amino acids. Between the trimmed V and J ends, which lost 2 bases and 11 bases, there was a span of 10 bases. From germline, CDR1 is SGHAT and CDR2 FQNNGV. In DNA, the CDR3 is TGTGCCAGCAGCTTACTTGGCTGGCAGCAGTTCTTC. It translates to CASSLLGWQQFF.

The gene calls are TRBV7-6 and TRBJ1-5; D perhaps matches TRBD1 (5 bases). V gave up 4 bases and J gave up 7 bases, with 14 bases separating them. The CDR3 contains 14 residues. The germline CDR1 and CDR2 sequences are SGHVS and FNYEAQ. This chain's CDR3 is CASSYGPGHQPQHF. Here the CDR3 DNA reads TGTGCCAGCAGCTATGGTCCAGGGCACCAGCCCCAGCATTTT.

V and J are TRBV6-1 and TRBJ2-2; D might be TRBD2 (5 bases). CDR1 MNHNS and CDR2 SASEGT come from the germline V gene. The CDR3 extends over 15 amino acids. Trimming removed 8 bases at V and 5 bases at J, with 18 bases between. The CDR3 sequence: CASGGGRRTTGELFF. The CDR3 bases are TGTGCCAGCGGAGGAGGTAGGCGGACGACCGGGGAGCTGTTTTTT.

V is TRBV19 and J is TRBJ1-5; D is undetermined. The CDR3 extends over 14 amino acids. Germline V gives CDR1 LNHDA, CDR2 SQIVND (reference sequence). V dropped 3 bases and J dropped 2 bases, with 8 bases sitting between them. In DNA form, the CDR3 reads TGTGCCAGTAGTATTAATTGGGGCAATCAGCCCCAGCATTTT. This translates into CASSINWGNQPQHF.

This clone has only a few counts. J is TRBJ1-5 and V is TRBV6-5, with a tentative D call TRBD1 (5 bases). The CDR3 loop spans 13 amino acids. Germline values: CDR1 MNHEY, CDR2 SVGAGI. Deletions cut 9 bases from V and 3 bases from J, with 12 bases between. Here the CDR3 reads CASGAGFNQPQHF. The CDR3 bases are TGTGCCAGTGGGGCAGGGTTCAATCAGCCCCAGCATTTT.

A few counts support this clone. The rearrangement uses TRBV19 and TRBJ2-3, with 10 bases lining up with TRBD1. The CDR3 has 15 amino acids. V was clipped by 6 bases and J by 3 bases; unmatched bases: 6. CDR1 is LNHDA and CDR2 is SQIVND in the germline V gene (reference sequence). Written as DNA, the CDR3 is TGTGCCAGTAGCTCCCGGACAGGGGGGACAGATACGCAGTATTTT. Translation: CASSSRTGGTDTQYF.

The rearrangement uses TRBV19 and TRBJ1-1; 9 nucleotides line up with TRBD1. With V trimmed by 0 bases and J by 5 bases, 4 bases remained unmatched. This CDR3 comprises 15 residues. Germline V gene lookup returns CDR1 LNHDA and CDR2 SQIVND (reference sequence). The CDR3 here is CASSIEPDRGTEAFF. CDR3 coding DNA: TGTGCCAGTAGTATAGAACCAGACAGGGGGACTGAAGCTTTCTTT.

The CDR3 is CASSPLVRGSQETQYF. CDR3 nucleotides: TGTGCCAGCAGCCCCCTCGTCAGGGGGAGCCAAGAGACCCAGTACTTC. This sequence joins TRBV28 and TRBJ2-5, with TRBD1 identical over 7 bases. Germline values: CDR1 MDHEN, CDR2 SYDVKM. The CDR3 loop spans 16 amino acids. The V and J ends lost 6 bases and 1 base, in that order; junction bases with no gene match: 11.

The CDR3 protein is CASSLGTDHQPQHF. The CDR3 DNA sequence: TGTGCCAGCAGCTTAGGAACAGACCATCAGCCCCAGCATTTT. The chain is built from TRBV7-8 and TRBJ1-5; no definite D call. Trimming stripped 1 base from V and 5 bases from J, with 9 bases between. The CDR3 covers 14 residues. Germline assignment: CDR1 SGHVS and CDR2 FQNEAQ.

V gene TRBV28 combines with J gene TRBJ2-7, with a weak D call TRBD2 (5 bases). This CDR3 comprises 15 residues. Germline V gene data show CDR1 as MDHEN and CDR2 as SYDVKM. V dropped 2 bases and J dropped 2 bases, with 13 bases sitting between them. The CDR3 bases are TGTGCCAGCAGTTTAATCATCGGGGTGACCTACGAGCAGTACTTC. The encoded protein is CASSLIIGVTYEQYF.

This sequence joins TRBV5-5 and TRBJ1-1; D is uncertain. Germline V CDR1 and CDR2: SGHKS, YYEKEE (reference sequence). Trimming shortened V by 4 bases and J by 0 bases, and 4 bases separated the two germline ends. The CDR3 consists of 12 residues. This chain's CDR3 is CASSLVNTEAFF. CDR3 in DNA: TGTGCCAGCAGCCTGGTGAACACTGAAGCTTTCTTT.

The chain combines TRBV7-2 with TRBJ2-3; D is ambiguous. Germline CDR1 SGHTA, CDR2 FQGNSA. Trimming cost V 1 base and J 3 bases, with 11 bases left between them. The CDR3 has 15 residues. CDR3 coding DNA: TGTGCCAGCAGCTTAGGAAGCGATGGGACAGATACGCAGTATTTT. It codes for CASSLGSDGTDTQYF. Supplemented by reference TRBV7-2 and TRBJ2-3, the full variable domain reads GAGVSQSPSNKVTEKGKDVELRCDPISGHTALYWYRQSLGQGLEFLIYFQGNSAPDKSGLPSDRFSAERTGGSVSTLTIQRTQQEDSAVYLCASSLGSDGTDTQYFGPGTRLTVL.